This T cell receptor (beta chain) derives from a study of OX40 agonist ivuxolimab in advanced cancers. Study-level background: Partial responses were achieved by three patients, one with hepatocellular carcinoma and two with cutaneous melanoma.

Profiled with immunoSEQ multiplex PCR; TCRdb holds only in-frame clones, not every one. The sample records 80,000 or so clones, 90% being singletons. Broader study findings: Mean expanded clone counts were higher in CD8+ than CD4+ T cells. With doses of 0.1-3.0 mg/kg, partial responders showed among the lowest clonal expansion.

The CDR3 consists of 15 residues. Details on this clone: Its antigen remains unknown.

The TCR sequence derives from an adult with an advanced solid tumor such as melanoma, head and neck, liver or kidney cancer. Sequencing used CD4+ or CD8+ T cells sorted from blood, obtained in a trial of the OX40 agonist ivuxolimab. This chain joins TRBV21-1 and TRBJ2-3; the tabulated D call, TRBD2, remains unverified against the DNA. TRBV21-1 is noted as a pseudogene. The chain's CDR3 is CASSKVPGGPDTQYF. CDR3 DNA: TGTGCCAGCAGCAAAGTGCCCGGGGGACCAGATACGCAGTATTTT.